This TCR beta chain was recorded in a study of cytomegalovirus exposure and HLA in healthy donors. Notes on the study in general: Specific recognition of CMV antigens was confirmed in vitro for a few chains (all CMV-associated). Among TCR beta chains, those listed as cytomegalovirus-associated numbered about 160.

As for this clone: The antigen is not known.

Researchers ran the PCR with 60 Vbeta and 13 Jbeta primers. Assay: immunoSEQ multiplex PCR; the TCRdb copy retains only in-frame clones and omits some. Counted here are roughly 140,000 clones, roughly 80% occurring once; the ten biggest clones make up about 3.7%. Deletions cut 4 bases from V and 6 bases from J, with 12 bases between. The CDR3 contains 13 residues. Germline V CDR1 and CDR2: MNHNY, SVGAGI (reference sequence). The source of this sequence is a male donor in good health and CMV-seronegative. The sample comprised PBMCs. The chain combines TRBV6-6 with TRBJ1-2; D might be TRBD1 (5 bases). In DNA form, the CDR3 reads TGTGCCAGCAGTTTGGGGGGGGAGAATGGCTACACCTTC. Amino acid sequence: CASSLGGENGYTF.